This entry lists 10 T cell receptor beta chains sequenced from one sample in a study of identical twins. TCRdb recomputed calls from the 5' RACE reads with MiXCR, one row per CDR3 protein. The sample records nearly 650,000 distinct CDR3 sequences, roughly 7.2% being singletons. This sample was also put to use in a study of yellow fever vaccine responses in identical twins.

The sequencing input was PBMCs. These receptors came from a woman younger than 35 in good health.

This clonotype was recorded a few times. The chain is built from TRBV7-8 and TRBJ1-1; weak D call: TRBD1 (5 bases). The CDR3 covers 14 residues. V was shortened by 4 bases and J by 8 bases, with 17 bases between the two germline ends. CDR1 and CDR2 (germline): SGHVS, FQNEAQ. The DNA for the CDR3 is TGTGCCAGCAGCTCGGGACCGTCCATTTGGGAAGCTTTCTTT. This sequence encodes CASSSGPSIWEAFF.

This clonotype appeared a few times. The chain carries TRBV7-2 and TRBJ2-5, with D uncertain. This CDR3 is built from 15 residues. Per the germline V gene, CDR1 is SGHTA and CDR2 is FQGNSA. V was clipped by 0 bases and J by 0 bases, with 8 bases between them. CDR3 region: CASSLATAYQETQYF. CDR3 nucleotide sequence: TGTGCCAGCAGCTTAGCCACGGCGTACCAAGAGACCCAGTACTTC.

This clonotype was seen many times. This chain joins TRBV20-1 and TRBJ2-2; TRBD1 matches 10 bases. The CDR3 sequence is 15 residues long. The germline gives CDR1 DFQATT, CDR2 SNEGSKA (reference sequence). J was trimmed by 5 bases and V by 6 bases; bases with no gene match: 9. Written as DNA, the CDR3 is TGCAGTGCCAAGACCGGGACAGGGGAAACCGGGGAGCTGTTTTTT. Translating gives CSAKTGTGETGELFF.

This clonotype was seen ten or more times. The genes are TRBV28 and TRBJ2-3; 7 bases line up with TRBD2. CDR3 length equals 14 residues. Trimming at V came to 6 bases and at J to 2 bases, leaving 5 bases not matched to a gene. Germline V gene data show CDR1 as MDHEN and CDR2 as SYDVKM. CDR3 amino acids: CASSSTSFTDTQYF. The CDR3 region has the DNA TGTGCCAGCAGCTCGACTAGCTTCACAGATACGCAGTATTTT.

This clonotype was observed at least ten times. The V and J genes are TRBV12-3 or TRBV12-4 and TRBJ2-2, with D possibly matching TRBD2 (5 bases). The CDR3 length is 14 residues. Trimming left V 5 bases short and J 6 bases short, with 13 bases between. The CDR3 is CASSQGEAAGELFF. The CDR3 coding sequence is TGTGCCAGCAGTCAAGGAGAAGCGGCCGGGGAGCTGTTTTTT.

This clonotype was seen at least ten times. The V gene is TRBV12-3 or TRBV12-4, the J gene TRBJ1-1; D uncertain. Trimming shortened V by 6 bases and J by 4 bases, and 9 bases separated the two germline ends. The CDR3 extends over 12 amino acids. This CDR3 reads CASRVTGTEAFF. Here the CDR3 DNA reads TGTGCCAGCAGGGTGACGGGCACTGAAGCTTTCTTT.

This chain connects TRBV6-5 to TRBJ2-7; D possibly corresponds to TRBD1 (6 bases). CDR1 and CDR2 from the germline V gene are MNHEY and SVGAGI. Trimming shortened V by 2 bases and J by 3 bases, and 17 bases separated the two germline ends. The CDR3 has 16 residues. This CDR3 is CASSYATGKSDYEQYF. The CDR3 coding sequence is TGTGCCAGCAGTTACGCCACAGGGAAATCTGACTACGAGCAGTACTTC.

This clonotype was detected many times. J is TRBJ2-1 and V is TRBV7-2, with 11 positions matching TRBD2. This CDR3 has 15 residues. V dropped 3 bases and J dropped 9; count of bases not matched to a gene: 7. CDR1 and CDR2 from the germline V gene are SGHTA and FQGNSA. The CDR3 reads CASSFVAGGVGEQFF. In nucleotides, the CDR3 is TGTGCCAGCAGCTTTGTAGCGGGAGGGGTCGGTGAGCAGTTCTTC.

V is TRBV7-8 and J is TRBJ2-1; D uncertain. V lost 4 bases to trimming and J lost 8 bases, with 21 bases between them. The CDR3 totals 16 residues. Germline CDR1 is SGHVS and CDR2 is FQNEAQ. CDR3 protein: CASSSPGRNTPYEQFF. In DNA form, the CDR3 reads TGTGCCAGCAGCTCCCCGGGCCGCAACACGCCTTATGAGCAGTTCTTC.

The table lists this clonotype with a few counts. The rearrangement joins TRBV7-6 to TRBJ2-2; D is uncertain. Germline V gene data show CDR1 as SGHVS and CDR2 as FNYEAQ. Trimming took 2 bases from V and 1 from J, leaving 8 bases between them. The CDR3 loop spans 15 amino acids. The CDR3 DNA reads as TGTGCCAGCAGCTTAATGGTGGGGAACACCGGGGAGCTGTTTTTT. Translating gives CASSLMVGNTGELFF.